One and the same sample provided the 23 T cell receptor beta chains below, sequenced in a study of response to subunit inactivated influenza vaccine. TCRdb reanalysed the RT-PCR reads using MiXCR and keeps one entry per CDR3 protein. The sample contains over 400,000 distinct CDR3 sequences, 13% of which appear only once. This specimen consisted of PBMCs from blood, obtained more than 35 days after vaccination. Source of these receptors: a man aged 50 to 60 who received an inactivated influenza vaccine.

V and J are TRBV27 and TRBJ1-5; D gene ambiguous. The V and J ends lost 3 bases and 1 base respectively, with 10 bases between them. The CDR3 is 15 amino acids. CDR1 is MNHEY and CDR2 is SMNVEV in the germline V gene (reference sequence). Written as DNA, the CDR3 is TGTGCCAGCAGTTTCCTATGGGGAAGCAATCAGCCCCAGCATTTT. Protein: CASSFLWGSNQPQHF.

The CDR3 loop reads CASSQGNGQPQHF. CDR3 sequence (DNA): TGTGCCAGCAGTCAGGGGAACGGACAGCCCCAGCATTTT. The chain links TRBV12-3 or TRBV12-4 to TRBJ1-5; weak D call: TRBD1 (6 bases). This CDR3 is 13 amino acids long. V was shortened by 5 bases and J by 7 bases, with 12 bases between the two germline ends.

V is TRBV25-1 and J is TRBJ2-4; D unresolved. Germline loops: CDR1 MGHDK, CDR2 SYGVNS. Trimming shortened V by 3 bases and J by 14 bases, and 11 bases separated the two germline ends. CDR3 length equals 11 residues. The CDR3 is CASSDRRREYF. Written as DNA, the CDR3 is TGTGCCAGCAGTGACAGGAGACGGGAGTACTTC.

The gene calls are TRBV4-2 and TRBJ2-1; D is undetermined. The CDR3 covers 13 residues. Germline V gives CDR1 LGHNA, CDR2 YNFKEQ. V gave up 1 base and J gave up 7 bases, with 8 bases separating them. The DNA for the CDR3 is TGTGCCAGCAGCCAAGGAGGTTCGAATGAGCAGTTCTTC. Amino acids: CASSQGGSNEQFF.

The chain links TRBV5-1 to TRBJ2-4, with 12 bases that match TRBD1. The V segment lost 3 bases and the J segment 6 bases; nucleotides outside the gene matches: 4. The CDR3 totals 15 residues. Germline V gene sequence: CDR1 SGHRS, CDR2 YFSETQ. The CDR3 nucleotides read TGCGCCAGCAGCTGGGGACAGGGGGCAATAAACATTCAGTACTTC. It encodes CASSWGQGAINIQYF.

This clonotype was counted ten times or more. The genes are TRBV6-1 and TRBJ2-3; TRBD2 aligns across 12 bases. The CDR3 spans 14 residues. V lost 6 bases, J lost 9 bases, and 7 bases stayed unmatched. Looked up from germline, CDR1 is MNHNS and CDR2 is SASEGT. The CDR3 loop is CASSRLAGVITQYF. In DNA form, the CDR3 reads TGTGCCAGCAGCCGACTAGCGGGGGTCATAACGCAGTATTTT.

The chain has TRBV5-1 and TRBJ2-5; perhaps TRBD2 as D (6 bases). V was pared by 6 bases and J by 7 bases, with 16 bases between. Germline CDR1 reads SGHRS; CDR2 reads YFSETQ. This CDR3 contains 13 residues. The CDR3 is CASKPGGRGTQYF. For the CDR3, the DNA is TGCGCCAGCAAGCCCGGCGGGCGGGGGACCCAGTACTTC.

This clonotype was seen more than once but under ten times. This CDR3 reads CASSVEGTSGSTDTQYF. The CDR3 nucleotides read TGTGCCAGCAGCGTAGAAGGGACTAGCGGGAGCACAGATACGCAGTATTTT. J is TRBJ2-3 and V is TRBV9; 12 bases match TRBD2. V shed 0 bases, J shed 0 bases, and the junction held 2 bases outside the gene matches. CDR1 SGDLS and CDR2 YYNGEE come from the germline V gene. CDR3 size: 17 residues.

V is TRBV12-3 or TRBV12-4 and J is TRBJ2-1; maybe TRBD2 (5 bases). The CDR3 totals 15 residues. V was pared by 3 bases and J by 4 bases, with 13 bases between. CDR3 sequence: CASSFGKSGYNEQFF. As DNA, the CDR3 is TGTGCCAGCAGTTTTGGGAAGAGCGGTTACAATGAGCAGTTCTTC.

This clonotype was counted many times. The chain joins TRBV3-1 to TRBJ1-5; TRBD1 agrees at 9 bases. CDR3 length: 14 amino acids. The germline gives CDR1 LGHDT, CDR2 YNNKEL (reference sequence). J was trimmed by 6 bases and V by 1 base; bases with no gene match: 1. The CDR3 nucleotides read TGTGCCAGCAGCCAAGCGACAGGGGGTCAGCCCCAGCATTTT. Translating gives CASSQATGGQPQHF.

The chain uses TRBV2 and TRBJ2-7; 9 positions agree with TRBD2. Germline CDR1 is SNHLY and CDR2 is FYNNEI. This CDR3 is 15 amino acids long. The V and J ends lost 6 bases and 2 bases, in that order; junction bases with no gene match: 8. The CDR3 nucleotides are TGTGCCAGCAGAAGACTAGCGGAAGGAGCCTACGAGCAGTACTTC. This codes for CASRRLAEGAYEQYF.

The table lists this clonotype with a count of one. This chain connects TRBV10-3 to TRBJ2-5; D not certain. CDR1 is ENHRY and CDR2 is SYGVKD in the germline V gene. Trimming removed 11 bases from V and 0 bases from J, with 16 bases in between. CDR3 length: 14 amino acids. CDR3 coding DNA: TGTGCCTCCAATGGGCTTCGGTACCAAGAGACCCAGTACTTC. It specifies CASNGLRYQETQYF.

The sample holds a few counts of this clonotype. CDR3 coding DNA: TGCAGTGCTAGCTTCGCGGGACCTTCCACCTACGAGCAGTACTTC. Translating it yields CSASFAGPSTYEQYF. This sequence joins TRBV20-1 and TRBJ2-7, with D possibly matching TRBD2 (6 bases). CDR1 and CDR2 from the germline V gene are DFQATT and SNEGSKA (reference sequence). V was pared by 3 bases and J by 2 bases, with 17 bases between. This CDR3 region has 15 residues.

The sample holds many counts of this clonotype. The chain employs TRBV12-3 or TRBV12-4 and TRBJ2-1, with TRBD2 matching over 16 bases. The CDR3 has 16 residues. With V trimmed by 3 bases and J by 15 bases, 11 bases remained unmatched. The CDR3 sequence is CASSLQVGTSGGAPFF. The CDR3 nucleotides are TGTGCCAGCAGTTTGCAGGTGGGGACTAGCGGGGGGGCCCCGTTCTTC.

The V call is TRBV20-1, the J call TRBJ2-1; D is unresolved. The germline CDR1 and CDR2 sequences are DFQATT and SNEGSKA (reference sequence). The V end lost 4 bases, the J end lost 4 bases, and 8 bases lay between the germline ends. The CDR3 is 12 amino acids. As DNA, the CDR3 is TGCAGTGCTACCGCGGAATACAATGAGCAGTTCTTC. It is translated as CSATAEYNEQFF.

The rearrangement joins TRBV20-1 to TRBJ2-1, with D uncertain. Trimming took 5 bases from V and 1 from J, leaving 9 bases between them. The CDR3 totals 13 residues. The V gene's germline CDR1 is DFQATT and CDR2 SNEGSKA (reference sequence). The DNA of the CDR3 is TGCAGTGCTTCCCGGTGGTCCTACAATGAGCAGTTCTTC. Encoded protein: CSASRWSYNEQFF.

This clonotype was seen only a few times. V is TRBV15 and J is TRBJ2-7; D call uncertain. This CDR3 is 13 amino acids long. The V gene's germline CDR1 is LNHNV and CDR2 YYDKDF (reference sequence). The ends were cut back, 5 bases at V and 3 bases at J, with 11 bases in the middle. The CDR3 is CATSETNYYEQYF. The CDR3 region has the DNA TGTGCCACCAGCGAGACAAATTACTACGAGCAGTACTTC.

This clonotype occurred a few times. CDR3 sequence (DNA): TGTGCCAGCAGTGCCGATTTGGCGGATACGCAGTATTTT. Encoded protein: CASSADLADTQYF. This rearrangement joins TRBV6-1 to TRBJ2-3, with D hard to call. CDR3 length equals 13 residues. In germline, CDR1 is MNHNS, CDR2 SASEGT. V was cut by 4 bases and J by 6 bases, with 11 bases left in between.

In this sample, this clonotype turned up a few times. The rearrangement joins TRBV12-3 or TRBV12-4 to TRBJ2-3; 7 nucleotides align to TRBD2. This CDR3 region has 15 residues. V was clipped by 4 bases and J by 5 bases; unmatched bases: 9. CDR3 sequence: CASSSNSGGEDTQYF. As DNA, the CDR3 is TGTGCCAGCAGTTCAAATTCGGGAGGAGAAGATACGCAGTATTTT.

The J gene is TRBJ2-6, the V gene TRBV6-1, with unresolved D. Germline CDR1 reads MNHNS; CDR2 reads SASEGT. V lost 5 bases to trimming and J lost 1 base, with 18 bases between them. This CDR3 region has 18 residues. This CDR3 is CASSPLPGRSSGANVLTF. CDR3 DNA sequence: TGTGCCAGCAGTCCCCTCCCAGGCAGGTCTTCTGGGGCCAACGTCCTGACTTTC.

The V gene is TRBV10-3, the J gene TRBJ2-5, with a tentative D call TRBD1 (6 bases). The CDR3 is made up of 16 amino acids. Germline assignment: CDR1 ENHRY and CDR2 SYGVKD. V dropped 6 bases and J dropped 3 bases, with 20 bases sitting between them. CDR3: CAISPRYARGKETQYF. The CDR3 DNA reads as TGTGCCATCAGCCCACGATACGCTAGGGGGAAAGAGACCCAGTACTTC.

This clonotype was picked up a small number of times. V usage is TRBV21-1 and J usage is TRBJ2-1. TRBV21-1 is designated a pseudogene. This CDR3 is built from 14 residues. This CDR3 reads CASSKWDSYNEQFF. The DNA for the CDR3 is TGTGCCAGCAGCAAATGGGATTCCTACAATGAGCAGTTCTTC.

The chain couples TRBV20-1 to TRBJ1-5; TRBD1 is a possible D gene (6 bases). Germline V CDR1 and CDR2: DFQATT, SNEGSKA (reference sequence). This CDR3 region has 15 residues. Trimming took 6 bases from V and 11 from J, leaving 26 bases between them. This CDR3 reads CSAPIARGTGATQHF. CDR3 coding DNA: TGCAGTGCGCCGATCGCCAGGGGCACCGGAGCGACCCAGCATTTT.